Presented here are 15 T cell receptor beta chains from one specimen sequenced in a study of response to subunit inactivated influenza vaccine. In TCRdb, the RT-PCR reads were re-called with MiXCR into one record per CDR3 protein. The top ten hold around 10% of the sample, which has 630,000 or so distinct CDR3 sequences, approximately 14% seen once. The source material was PBMCs from blood, sampled about 12 days after vaccination. Receptors were obtained from a man aged 50 or older who received an inactivated influenza vaccine.

J is TRBJ1-3 and V is TRBV5-5; D is ambiguous. The germline gives CDR1 SGHKS, CDR2 YYEKEE (reference sequence). The V end lost 2 bases, the J end lost 0 bases, and 12 bases lay between the germline ends. This CDR3 is 16 amino acids long. CDR3 nucleotides: TGTGCCAGCAGCTTAGCCGCACAAAACTCTGGAAACACCATATATTTT. Protein: CASSLAAQNSGNTIYF.

Many counts were recorded for this clonotype. The gene calls are TRBV5-6 and TRBJ2-7; D unclear. In germline, CDR1 is SGHDT, CDR2 YYEEEE. This CDR3 comprises 11 residues. The V end lost 2 bases, the J end lost 7 bases, and 7 bases lay between the germline ends. The CDR3 sequence is CASSFMMEQYF. The CDR3 DNA sequence: TGTGCCAGCAGCTTCATGATGGAGCAGTACTTC.

The chain combines TRBV4-2 with TRBJ2-3; TRBD2 matches 10 bases. The germline CDR1 and CDR2 sequences are LGHNA and YNFKEQ. The junction had 18 bases not matched to a gene; V was cut back by 4 bases and J by 2 bases. The CDR3 spans 20 residues. The DNA for the CDR3 is TGTGCCAGCAGCCCGCATTCGGGTATTAGCGGGAGGTTCGTCACAGATACGCAGTATTTT. It specifies CASSPHSGISGRFVTDTQYF.

This rearrangement joins TRBV7-2 to TRBJ1-5, with a tentative D call TRBD1 (5 bases). Trimming took 1 base from V and 5 from J, leaving 15 bases between them. The CDR3 consists of 16 residues. The germline gives CDR1 SGHTA, CDR2 FQGNSA. The CDR3 DNA sequence: TGTGCCAGCAGCTTAGTTTCCTACAGGTCAGATCAGCCCCAGCATTTT. Residues: CASSLVSYRSDQPQHF.

V gene TRBV19 combines with J gene TRBJ1-5; no firm D call. This CDR3 region has 13 residues. V was trimmed by 5 bases and J by 5 bases, leaving 10 bases between them. Germline CDR1 and CDR2: LNHDA and SQIVND (reference sequence). The chain's CDR3 is CASSFGFDQPQHF. Here the CDR3 DNA reads TGTGCCAGTAGTTTCGGATTTGATCAGCCCCAGCATTTT.

This clonotype turned up a few times. The chain combines TRBV5-1 with TRBJ2-2; possibly TRBD2 for D (5 bases). V gave up 6 bases and J gave up 6 bases, with 24 bases separating them. Per the germline V gene, CDR1 is SGHRS and CDR2 is YFSETQ. CDR3 size: 17 residues. The CDR3 coding sequence is TGCGCCAGCACTATTGGAGGTGCGTCAGGAAAGGCCGGGGAGCTGTTTTTT. Protein product: CASTIGGASGKAGELFF.

This clonotype was observed a few times. The chain combines TRBV7-9 with TRBJ2-3; either TRBD1 or TRBD2 may fit D (5 bases each). The CDR3 consists of 16 residues. Trimming took off 4 bases at V and 4 bases at J, with 18 bases between the two ends. CDR1 and CDR2 (germline): SEHNR, FQNEAQ (reference sequence). The CDR3 spells CASSSPARQGADTQYF. As DNA, the CDR3 is TGTGCCAGCAGCTCCCCGGCCCGGCAGGGAGCAGATACGCAGTATTTT.

J is TRBJ2-7 and V is TRBV18; 7 bases agree with TRBD2. Germline V lookup: CDR1 KGHSH, CDR2 LQKENI. The CDR3 runs 14 residues. V dropped 6 bases and J dropped 6; count of bases not matched to a gene: 11. The CDR3 protein is CASSVLAGESEQYF. DNA of the CDR3: TGTGCCAGCTCGGTTCTCGCGGGGGAAAGCGAGCAGTACTTC. The full variable domain, with the rest looked up from reference TRBV18 and TRBJ2-7, is NAGVMQNPRHLVRRRGQEARLRCSPMKGHSHVYWYRQLPEEGLKFMVYLQKENIIDESGMPKERFSAEFPKEGPSILRIQQVVRGDSAAYFCASSVLAGESEQYFGPGTRLTVT.

This sequence joins TRBV25-1 and TRBJ2-7, with D possibly matching TRBD1 (6 bases). Germline V gene data show CDR1 as MGHDK and CDR2 as SYGVNS. V lost 5 bases and J lost 4, with 18 bases in between. CDR3 length equals 15 residues. CDR3 amino acids: CASSPRQGIGYEQYF. The CDR3 DNA is TGTGCCAGCAGTCCTCGGCAGGGGATCGGGTACGAGCAGTACTTC.

The chain uses TRBV6-6 and TRBJ1-1; D remains ambiguous. The length of the CDR3 is 13 residues. The ends were cut back, 8 bases at V and 0 bases at J, with 10 bases in the middle. CDR1 is MNHNY, CDR2 SVGAGI, per germline (reference sequence). The CDR3 here is CASVRVMNTEAFF. DNA of the CDR3: TGTGCCAGCGTAAGAGTGATGAACACTGAAGCTTTCTTT.

The chain combines TRBV28 with TRBJ2-7; TRBD2 agrees at 9 bases. The CDR3 length is 14 residues. V gave up 2 bases and J gave up 3 bases; unmatched junction bases: 2. Germline V gene data show CDR1 as MDHEN and CDR2 as SYDVKM. The CDR3 bases are TGTGCCAGCAGTTTAGGACTAGCGATCTACGAGCAGTACTTC. Protein: CASSLGLAIYEQYF.

The V and J genes are TRBV20-1 and TRBJ2-7; D is perhaps TRBD2 (6 bases). In germline, CDR1 is DFQATT, CDR2 SNEGSKA (reference sequence). Trimming removed 0 bases at V and 6 bases at J, with 18 bases between. CDR3 length: 15 residues. The CDR3 loop is CSARDTGDPGGEQYF. CDR3 DNA sequence: TGCAGTGCTAGAGATACGGGGGACCCGGGTGGCGAGCAGTACTTC.

This clonotype appeared many times. The V and J genes are TRBV29-1 and TRBJ2-2, with 7 bases that match TRBD1. The CDR3 is 14 amino acids. CDR1 is SQVTM and CDR2 is ANQGSEA in the germline V gene. V was clipped by 2 bases and J by 7 bases; unmatched bases: 7. The CDR3 DNA sequence: TGCAGCGTTGAACAGGGGGTAGGGAACGGGGAGCTGTTTTTT. This gives the protein CSVEQGVGNGELFF.

This clonotype was seen repeatedly, ten times or more. This chain joins TRBV29-1 and TRBJ2-3; 9 bases are a match to TRBD2. The ends lost 7 bases at V and 1 base at J; junction bases unmatched: 12. The CDR3 loop spans 16 amino acids. Germline V gives CDR1 SQVTM, CDR2 ANQGSEA. CDR3 nucleotides: TGCAGCGCTAGGGGACTAGCTGATAAAGGCACAGATACGCAGTATTTT. It codes for CSARGLADKGTDTQYF.

The chain uses TRBV4-2 and TRBJ1-4; possible D gene TRBD1, 6 bases. The germline V and J ends were trimmed by 0 bases and 5 bases, with 10 bases remaining between them. Germline CDR1 is LGHNA and CDR2 is YNFKEQ. The CDR3 has 15 residues. The CDR3: CASSQDTGRNEKLFF. CDR3 sequence (DNA): TGTGCCAGCAGCCAAGATACAGGGAGGAATGAAAAACTGTTTTTT.